These T cell receptor beta chains were read from a single sample in a study of human T cells and chemical hapten exposure. MiXCR, applied by TCRdb to the RACE reads, yields one record per CDR3 protein. Of roughly 200,000 distinct CDR3 sequences in the sample, approximately 20% were seen once. The sample in question was whole blood, obtained in connection with sensitization to the hapten diphenylcyclopropenone (DPC). The source is a woman aged 50 to 60 with alopecia areata. Some clones in this sample may be carry-over from other donors' samples. CDR3s include the opening cysteine and the closing phenylalanine or tryptophan. A D gene is named only where the DNA matches it firmly. The size of a clone is reported for some rows only, either as once, few or many, or as a class for expanded clones.

CAISSGRETDTQYF	TGTGCCATCTCGAGCGGGAGGGAAACAGATACGCAGTATTTT	TRBD2	few	TRBJ2-3	TRBV10-3
CASSLDGRNELDEQYF	TGTGCCAGCAGCTTAGACGGGAGGAATGAGTTGGACGAGCAGTACTTC	TRBD2	few	TRBJ2-7	TRBV7-2
CASSFTGGNSYEQYF	TGCGCCAGCAGCTTCACAGGGGGAAACTCCTACGAGCAGTACTTC	TRBD1	few	TRBJ2-7	TRBV5-1
CASSPSSIYASGTEAFF	TGTGCCAGCAGCCCTTCGTCCATATACGCGTCGGGGACTGAAGCTTTCTTT	-	-	TRBJ1-1	TRBV7-8
CSVRIGQFEAFF	TGCAGCGTGAGAATAGGACAGTTTGAAGCTTTCTTT	-	few	TRBJ1-1	TRBV29-1
CAISPGTALGDTQYF	TGTGCCATCAGCCCCGGGACAGCCCTAGGGGATACGCAGTATTTT	TRBD1	-	TRBJ2-3	TRBV10-3
CSASPGLGPSPLHF	TGCAGTGCCAGCCCGGGACTCGGGCCATCACCCCTCCACTTT	-	few	TRBJ1-6	TRBV20-1
CASSFQRQGTNEKLFF	TGCGCCAGCAGCTTCCAACGACAGGGGACTAATGAAAAACTGTTTTTT	TRBD1	few	TRBJ1-4	TRBV5-1
CASSLGVGPYGYTF	TGTGCCAGCAGCTTAGGAGTAGGTCCCTATGGCTACACCTTC	-	-	TRBJ1-2	TRBV7-9
CSVAPTSGRNTGELFF	TGCAGCGTTGCCCCTACTAGCGGGAGAAACACCGGGGAGCTGTTTTTT	TRBD2	-	TRBJ2-2	TRBV29-1
CASRKGLGDEQFF	TGTGCCAGCAGAAAGGGACTAGGGGATGAGCAGTTCTTC	TRBD2	many	TRBJ2-1	TRBV6-4
CASRKRTGETNTEAFF	TGTGCCAGCAGGAAACGGACGGGTGAAACGAACACTGAAGCTTTCTTT	-	few	TRBJ1-1	TRBV2
CASSVDGSYNEQFF	TGTGCCAGCAGTGTTGACGGATCCTACAATGAGCAGTTCTTC	-	-	TRBJ2-1	TRBV6-6
CASSLDMVTEAFF	TGTGCCAGCAGCTTAGACATGGTCACTGAAGCTTTCTTT	-	-	TRBJ1-1	TRBV7-8
CASSLIQGIGETQYF	TGTGCCAGCAGCCTTATACAGGGCATCGGGGAGACCCAGTACTTC	-	few	TRBJ2-5	TRBV7-9
CSARGAGVGFCYEQYF	TGCAGTGCTAGAGGAGCGGGAGTGGGTTTTTGCTACGAGCAGTACTTC	TRBD2	few	TRBJ2-7	TRBV20-1
CSVETGGYEQYF	TGCAGCGTTGAGACAGGGGGCTACGAGCAGTACTTC	TRBD1	-	TRBJ2-7	TRBV29-1
CASTQLPGRTADTQYF	TGTGCCAGCACCCAACTTCCGGGACGAACGGCAGATACGCAGTATTTT	-	-	TRBJ2-3	TRBV3-1
CASSPSGNTIYF	TGTGCCAGCTCACCCTCTGGAAACACCATATATTTT	-	few	TRBJ1-3	TRBV18
CASSAGREQPQHF	TGTGCCAGCAGTGCGGGGCGGGAGCAGCCCCAGCATTTT	-	few	TRBJ1-5	TRBV2
CASSYPRQGKTDTQYF	TGTGCCAGCAGTTACCCCCGACAGGGGAAGACAGATACGCAGTATTTT	TRBD1	few	TRBJ2-3	TRBV6-6
CASSPGDRDSYEQYF	TGTGCCAGCTCACCGGGTGACAGGGACTCCTACGAGCAGTACTTC	TRBD1	-	TRBJ2-7	TRBV18
CASILGAGPGANVLTF	TGTGCCAGCATCCTCGGCGCGGGTCCTGGGGCCAACGTCCTGACTTTC	-	-	TRBJ2-6	TRBV6-6